This TCR beta chain was found in a study of blood T cells in healthy people across ages. Study-wide points: Both naive CD4+ cell counts and diversity were greater in long-lived donors than in aged donors.

Alongside a J-beta primer mix, a sample-barcoded 5' primer served in a second PCR lasting roughly 6 to 11 cycles. One entry per CDR3 protein, called by TCRdb with MiXCR from the 5' RACE reads. The sample consists of 790,000 or so distinct CDR3 sequences, roughly three fifths of them appearing once. This clonotype was recorded a few times. Its antigen is still unknown. The sequenced material came from blood. The receptor was isolated from a man aged 40-49 years in good health.

The CDR3 DNA is TGCAGTGCTAGTCGCCCTGAGACAGGGACCTACGAGCAGTACTTC. Translation gives CSASRPETGTYEQYF. The chain combines TRBV20-1 with TRBJ2-7; the match to TRBD1 covers 7 bases. This CDR3 has 15 residues. The trim removed 3 bases at V and 2 bases at J, leaving 10 bases unmatched. Germline V lookup: CDR1 DFQATT, CDR2 SNEGSKA (reference sequence).